This TCR beta chain derives from a study of T cell changes during pregnancy in multiple sclerosis. Germline-derived CDR1 and CDR2 are SEHNR and FQNEAQ (reference sequence). The CDR3 totals 15 residues. Trimming removed 2 bases at V and 3 bases at J, with 13 bases between. TCRdb's copy holds only in-frame clones and misses some; the assay was immunoSEQ multiplex PCR. In the table there are around 86,000 clones, 85% to 95% of which are singletons. The receptor was derived from a female donor with multiple sclerosis, enrolled in a pregnancy study. The sample consisted of peripheral blood, taken in the first trimester of pregnancy. J is TRBJ1-1 and V is TRBV7-9; D is perhaps TRBD1 (6 bases). The CDR3 DNA reads as TGTGCCAGCAGCTTATGGCAGGGGTATGACACTGAAGCTTTCTTT. This gives the protein CASSLWQGYDTEAFF.